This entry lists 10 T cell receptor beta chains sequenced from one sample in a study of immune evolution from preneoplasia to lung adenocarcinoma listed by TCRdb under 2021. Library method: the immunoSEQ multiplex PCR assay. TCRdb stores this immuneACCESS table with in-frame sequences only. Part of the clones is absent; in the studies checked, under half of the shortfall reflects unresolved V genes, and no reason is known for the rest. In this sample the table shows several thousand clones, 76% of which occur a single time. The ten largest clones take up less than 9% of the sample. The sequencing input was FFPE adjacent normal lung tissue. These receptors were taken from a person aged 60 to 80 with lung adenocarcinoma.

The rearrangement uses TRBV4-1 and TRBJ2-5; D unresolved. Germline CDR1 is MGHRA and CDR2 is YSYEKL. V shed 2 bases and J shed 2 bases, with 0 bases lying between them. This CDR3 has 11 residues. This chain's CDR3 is CASSQQETQYF. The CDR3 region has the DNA TGCGCCAGCAGCCAACAAGAGACCCAGTACTTC.

CDR3: CASSQGPGMDEQFF. The CDR3 region has the DNA TGCGCCAGCAGCCAAGGCCCGGGGATGGATGAGCAGTTCTTC. The chain couples TRBV4-3 to TRBJ2-1; TRBD2 is a possible D gene (5 bases). The CDR3 has 14 amino acids. Trimming removed 1 base at V and 8 bases at J, with 12 bases between. Germline CDR1 and CDR2: LGHNA and YSLEER.

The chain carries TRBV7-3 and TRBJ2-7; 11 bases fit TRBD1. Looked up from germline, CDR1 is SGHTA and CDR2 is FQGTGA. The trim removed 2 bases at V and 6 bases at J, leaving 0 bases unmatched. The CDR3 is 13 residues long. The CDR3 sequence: CASSLGTGGEQYF. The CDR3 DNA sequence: TGTGCCAGCAGCTTAGGGACAGGGGGCGAGCAGTACTTC.

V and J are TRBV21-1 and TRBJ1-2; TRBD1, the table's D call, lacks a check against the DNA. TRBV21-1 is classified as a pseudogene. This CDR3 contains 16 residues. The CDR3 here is CASRTPKGTRPYSYTF. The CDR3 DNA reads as TGTGCCAGCCGTACGCCTAAAGGGACACGACCTTACAGCTACACCTTC.

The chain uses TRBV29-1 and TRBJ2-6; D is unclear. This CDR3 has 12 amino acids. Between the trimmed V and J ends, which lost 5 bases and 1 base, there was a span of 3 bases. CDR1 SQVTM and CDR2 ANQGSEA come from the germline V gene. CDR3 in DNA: TGCAGCGTTCTTTCTGGGGCCAACGTCCTGACTTTC. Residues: CSVLSGANVLTF.

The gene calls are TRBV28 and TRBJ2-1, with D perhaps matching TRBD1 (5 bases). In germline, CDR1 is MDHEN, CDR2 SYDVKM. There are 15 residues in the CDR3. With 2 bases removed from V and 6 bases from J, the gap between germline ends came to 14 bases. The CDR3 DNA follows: TGTGCCAGCAGTTTACCCGCAGGGATGGGCAATGAGCAGTTCTTC. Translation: CASSLPAGMGNEQFF.

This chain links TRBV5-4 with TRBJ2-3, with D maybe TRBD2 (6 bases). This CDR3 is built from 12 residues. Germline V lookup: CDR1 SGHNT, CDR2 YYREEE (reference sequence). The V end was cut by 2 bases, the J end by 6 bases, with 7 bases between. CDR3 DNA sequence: TGTGCCAGCAGCTTCAGCGGGGATACGCAGTATTTT. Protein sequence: CASSFSGDTQYF.

CDR3 coding DNA: TGTGCCAGCAGCGCCCGACAGGGGGTGAACACTGAAGCTTTCTTT. It specifies CASSARQGVNTEAFF. This rearrangement joins TRBV4-2 to TRBJ1-1, with 9 bases identical to TRBD1. Germline loops: CDR1 LGHNA, CDR2 YNFKEQ. The CDR3 runs to 15 residues. Losses at the gene ends were 5 bases for V and 0 bases for J; bases not matched to a gene: 4.

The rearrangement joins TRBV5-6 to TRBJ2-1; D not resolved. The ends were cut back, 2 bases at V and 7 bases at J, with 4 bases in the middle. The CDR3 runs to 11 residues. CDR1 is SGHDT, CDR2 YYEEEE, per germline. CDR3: CASSFMNEQFF. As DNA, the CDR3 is TGTGCCAGCAGCTTCATGAATGAGCAGTTCTTC. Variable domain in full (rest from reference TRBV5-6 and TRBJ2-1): DAGVTQSPTHLIKTRGQQVTLRCSPKSGHDTVSWYQQALGQGPQFIFQYYEEEERQRGNFPDRFSGHQFPNYSSELNVNALLLGDSALYLCASSFMNEQFFGPGTRLTVL.

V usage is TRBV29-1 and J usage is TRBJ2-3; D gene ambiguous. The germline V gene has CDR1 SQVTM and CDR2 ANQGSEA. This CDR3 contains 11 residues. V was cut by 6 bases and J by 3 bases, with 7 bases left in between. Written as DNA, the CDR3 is TGCAGCGTCGGGTGGACAGATACGCAGTATTTT. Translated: CSVGWTDTQYF.